Below are 7 T cell receptor beta chains sequenced from a single sample in a study of spatial heterogeneity in lung cancer (dated by TCRdb to about 2019). The time point label for this specimen denotes: blood at routine non-recurrence follow-up after resection. Without any cell sorting, TCR sequencing was performed on whole RNA extracted either from tumor and nontumor lung tissue or from cryopreserved PBMC samples. Libraries came from 5' RACE. Instrument used: NextSeq 500. Clones were called with MiXCR by TCRdb after fastp trimmed the public reads at Q25, and only in-frame beta chains were retained. All rows with the same CDR3 protein become a single entry with the most common DNA and genes. The sample table lists around 120,000 distinct CDR3 sequences, more than 10% of them with a count of one. The ten most abundant clones make up approximately 17% of the sample. The sequencing here drew on PBMCs, taken at follow-up. These receptors were taken from a male donor with early-stage non-small cell lung cancer.

The chain joins TRBV29-1 to TRBJ1-2; 11 positions match TRBD1. This CDR3 is built from 12 residues. V lost 7 bases to trimming and J lost 7 bases; unmatched junction nucleotides: 5. In germline, CDR1 is SQVTM, CDR2 ANQGSEA. In DNA form, the CDR3 reads TGCAGCGCGGGACAGGGGGAGGGTGGCTACACCTTC. Translation gives CSAGQGEGGYTF.

The rearrangement links TRBV27 to TRBJ1-5, with TRBD1 matching over 9 bases. Germline CDR1 and CDR2: MNHEY and SMNVEV (reference sequence). The CDR3 totals 14 residues. The trim removed 2 bases at V and 9 bases at J, leaving 5 bases unmatched. The CDR3 nucleotides are TGTGCCAGCAGTTTAGACAGGGGGTTTAGGCCCCAGCATTTT. Encoded protein: CASSLDRGFRPQHF.

This clonotype occurred many times. The chain uses TRBV12-3 or TRBV12-4 and TRBJ2-3; a possible D gene is TRBD1 (5 bases). V was shortened by 5 bases and J by 2 bases, with 14 bases between the two germline ends. The CDR3 loop spans 15 amino acids. Written as DNA, the CDR3 is TGTGCCAGCAGTCCCCAGGGCGGATACACAGATACGCAGTATTTT. Amino acid sequence: CASSPQGGYTDTQYF.

The chain combines TRBV9 with TRBJ1-2; TRBD1 is a possible D gene (6 bases). The CDR3 consists of 15 residues. Germline V gene sequence: CDR1 SGDLS, CDR2 YYNGEE. The germline V and J ends were trimmed by 0 bases and 3 bases, with 12 bases remaining between them. CDR3: CASSVEAGAYYGYTF. For the CDR3, the DNA is TGTGCCAGCAGCGTAGAGGCAGGGGCTTACTATGGCTACACCTTC.

This clonotype was counted many times. The rearrangement links TRBV19 to TRBJ2-4, with 10 nucleotides matching TRBD1. The CDR3 sequence is 17 residues long. V gave up 5 bases and J gave up 0 bases; unmatched junction bases: 7. Germline V gene sequence: CDR1 LNHDA, CDR2 SQIVND (reference sequence). The CDR3 reads CASSPGTGAIAKNIQYF. The CDR3 nucleotides are TGTGCCAGTAGTCCCGGGACAGGGGCCATAGCCAAAAACATTCAGTACTTC. The whole variable domain, filled in from reference TRBV19 and TRBJ2-4, reads DGGITQSPKYLFRKEGQNVTLSCEQNLNHDAMYWYRQDPGQGLRLIYYSQIVNDFQKGDIAEGYSVSREKKESFPLTVTSAQKNPTAFYLCASSPGTGAIAKNIQYFGAGTRLSVL.

This clonotype has at least ten counts. CDR3 sequence (DNA): TGCGCCATGGGGGGCGCCTATGGCTACACCTTC. It codes for CAMGGAYGYTF. This chain links TRBV4-1 with TRBJ1-2; TRBD1 might be the D (6 bases). Trimming cost V 10 bases and J 4 bases, with 10 bases left between them. This CDR3 contains 11 residues. Germline V gives CDR1 MGHRA, CDR2 YSYEKL.

V gene TRBV27 combines with J gene TRBJ1-3; D possibly corresponds to TRBD1 (5 bases). Trimming stripped 0 bases from V and 3 bases from J, with 9 bases between. The CDR3 covers 15 residues. Germline CDR1 reads MNHEY; CDR2 reads SMNVEV (reference sequence). The CDR3 reads CASSLSWDFGNTIYF. In DNA, the CDR3 is TGTGCCAGCAGTTTATCTTGGGACTTTGGAAACACCATATATTTT.